These T cell receptor beta chains were read from a single sample in a study of brain T cells in children with intractable seizures. The method was immunoSEQ multiplex PCR; TCRdb's version includes in-frame clones alone and lacks a portion of them. The sample holds approximately 330,000 clones, about 94% seen once. The starting material was peripheral blood, obtained about 5 months after surgery. The source is a boy younger than two with tuberous sclerosis and intractable seizures. The CDR3 runs from the conserved cysteine through the conserved F or W. The D gene is left open where the match is weak. The size field is filled for only some rows; it gives once, few, many or a size class.

CDR3 DNA,CDR3 protein,V gene,J gene,D gene,clone size
TGTGCCATCAGTGAGGGGACTACCCCTTTCGAGCAGTACTTC,CAISEGTTPFEQYF,TRBV10-3,TRBJ2-7,TRBD2,.
TGTGCCAGCAGCTTTCTAGCGGGGTTATCCTACAATGAGCAGTTCTTC,CASSFLAGLSYNEQFF,TRBV5-5,TRBJ2-1,TRBD2,.
TGTGCCAGCAGTATTAGTGAAAAACTGTTTTTT,CASSISEKLFF,TRBV2,TRBJ1-4,.,.
TGTGCCAGCAGTGATCTAAAAGCGGGAGGGAAATACAATGAGCAGTTCTTC,CASSDLKAGGKYNEQFF,TRBV25-1,TRBJ2-1,TRBD2,.
TGTGCCAGTAGTATAGATCTAACGGCTCAGGCCCAGTACTTC,CASSIDLTAQAQYF,TRBV19,TRBJ2-5,.,.
TGTGCCATCAGTGAGCCCCCCGTGGATACGCAGTATTTT,CAISEPPVDTQYF,TRBV10-3,TRBJ2-3,.,.
TGCGCCAGCAGCCAATTCGGGGGGAGTCTACAGCCCCAGCATTTT,CASSQFGGSLQPQHF,TRBV4-1,TRBJ1-5,.,.
TGTGCCAGCAGCTTAGGAGGGGACACTGAAGCTTTCTTT,CASSLGGDTEAFF,TRBV7-9,TRBJ1-1,.,.
TGTGCCAGCAGTGAAGAGGGGACATTCGGGTACGAGCAGTACTTC,CASSEEGTFGYEQYF,TRBV6-1,TRBJ2-7,.,once
TGTGCCAGTAGTATACCAGCGGGGGGGGACACCGGGGAGCTGTTTTTT,CASSIPAGGDTGELFF,TRBV19,TRBJ2-2,TRBD2,once
TGTGCCAGCAGTGGATGGACAGGGGGTAGTGAAAAACTGTTTTTT,CASSGWTGGSEKLFF,TRBV6-6,TRBJ1-4,TRBD1,.
TGTGCCAGCAGCAGACCGGACAGGGGGCCTTACGTATCCTACGAGCAGTACTTC,CASSRPDRGPYVSYEQYF,TRBV7-2,TRBJ2-7,TRBD1,.
TGCGCCAGCAGCTTGCTGGGGGTCCCGAACACCATATATTTT,CASSLLGVPNTIYF,TRBV5-1,TRBJ1-3,.,.
TGTGCCAGCAGTGACGAGGGTTTTAGGTACGAGCAGTACTTC,CASSDEGFRYEQYF,TRBV6-1,TRBJ2-7,.,.
TGTGCCAGCAGCCTGGGGCAGCTCGACGGGGAGCTGTTTTTT,CASSLGQLDGELFF,TRBV3-1/TRBV3-2,TRBJ2-2,.,.
TGTGCCAGCAGTGACGGGGGACCAAGCTCCTACAATGAGCAGTTCTTC,CASSDGGPSSYNEQFF,TRBV2,TRBJ2-1,.,.
TGTGCCAGCAGCTTGGACCCATCCCGGTCTGGAAACACCATATATTTT,CASSLDPSRSGNTIYF,TRBV5-4,TRBJ1-3,.,once
TGTGCCAGCAGCTTAGGGACATTGGGTGAAAAACTGTTTTTT,CASSLGTLGEKLFF,TRBV13,TRBJ1-4,.,.
TGTGCCAGCAGCGTTCGCCAGGGGACTGAAGCTTTCTTT,CASSVRQGTEAFF,TRBV9,TRBJ1-1,.,.
TGTGCCAGCATTTACGACAGGCCGATTTCACCCCTCCACTTT,CASIYDRPISPLHF,TRBV6-5,TRBJ1-6,.,once
TGTGCCTGCAACGTCCTGGCCGGAAACTATGGCTACACCTTC,CACNVLAGNYGYTF,TRBV6-5,TRBJ1-2,.,.
TGTGCCACCAGTGGCCGAACAGGGAACTATGGCTACACCTTC,CATSGRTGNYGYTF,TRBV24-1,TRBJ1-2,.,.
TGTGCCAGCAGCGTACTTGACAGGGATGGCGGCACTGAAGCTTTCTTT,CASSVLDRDGGTEAFF,TRBV9,TRBJ1-1,TRBD1,.
TGTGCCAGCAGCATGAGCCGGACAGGGCGGGTTGGAGGCTACACCTTC,CASSMSRTGRVGGYTF,TRBV7-2,TRBJ1-2,TRBD1,.
TGTGCAAGCGGCTTTTCGACTCTGTACGAGCAGTACTTC,CASGFSTLYEQYF,TRBV7-9,TRBJ2-7,.,.
TGTGCCAGCTCACCACAGCCCCTCTCCGGGGCAGATACGCAGTATTTT,CASSPQPLSGADTQYF,TRBV18,TRBJ2-3,.,.
TGTGCCAGCAGCTGGGAGGGGGCATCCACAGATACGCAGTATTTT,CASSWEGASTDTQYF,TRBV7-3,TRBJ2-3,.,.
TGTGCCAGCAACAGAGAATTTCAGTGGGCCTACGAGCAGTACTTC,CASNREFQWAYEQYF,TRBV6-5,TRBJ2-7,.,.
TGCGCCAGCAGCTTGGGTGCGCCGGGAGGGGAGGATACGCAGTATTTT,CASSLGAPGGEDTQYF,TRBV5-1,TRBJ2-3,TRBD2,.
TGTGCCAGCAGTTTATATATCAGCCACCGAGGACTAGCGGGAGTTTACGAGCAGTACTTC,CASSLYISHRGLAGVYEQYF,TRBV28,TRBJ2-7,TRBD2,.
TGCGCCAGCAGCCAACCATCCCGGGACCCAGGAAACACCATATATTTT,CASSQPSRDPGNTIYF,TRBV4-1,TRBJ1-3,.,.
TGTGCCAGCAGCCAAGATCGTGAGGGCTATGGCTACACCTTC,CASSQDREGYGYTF,TRBV4-2,TRBJ1-2,.,.
TGTGCCAGCAGTTTCCAGGGTTTTAATGAAAAACTGTTTTTT,CASSFQGFNEKLFF,TRBV27,TRBJ1-4,.,.
TGTGCCTGGAGTGTACCAGCACCAATGTACTGGGAGCAGTACTTC,CAWSVPAPMYWEQYF,TRBV30,TRBJ2-7,.,.
TGTGCCAGCAGTTACTTCCCCGAGGGGGACACTGAAGCTTTCTTT,CASSYFPEGDTEAFF,TRBV6-5,TRBJ1-1,.,.
TGTGCCAGCAGCTTTGACAGGGTTGAAATTTACGAGCAGTACTTC,CASSFDRVEIYEQYF,TRBV5-6,TRBJ2-7,TRBD1,.
TGTGCCAGCAGCTTTGACAGGGCAGGCACTGAAGCTTTCTTT,CASSFDRAGTEAFF,TRBV5-6,TRBJ1-1,TRBD1,.
TGTGCCAGCAGCTTAGCGGGTCTAAACACCGGGGAGCTGTTTTTT,CASSLAGLNTGELFF,TRBV7-9,TRBJ2-2,.,.
TGTGCCAGTAGTCGGGGGGCAGGTGGCTACACCTTC,CASSRGAGGYTF,TRBV19,TRBJ1-2,.,few
TGTGCCTGGATTCAGGGAGTTGAAGCTTTCTTT,CAWIQGVEAFF,TRBV30,TRBJ1-1,.,.
TGTGCCAGCAGCTGGACAGGGAACTCTGGAAACACCATATATTTT,CASSWTGNSGNTIYF,TRBV6-5,TRBJ1-3,TRBD1,.